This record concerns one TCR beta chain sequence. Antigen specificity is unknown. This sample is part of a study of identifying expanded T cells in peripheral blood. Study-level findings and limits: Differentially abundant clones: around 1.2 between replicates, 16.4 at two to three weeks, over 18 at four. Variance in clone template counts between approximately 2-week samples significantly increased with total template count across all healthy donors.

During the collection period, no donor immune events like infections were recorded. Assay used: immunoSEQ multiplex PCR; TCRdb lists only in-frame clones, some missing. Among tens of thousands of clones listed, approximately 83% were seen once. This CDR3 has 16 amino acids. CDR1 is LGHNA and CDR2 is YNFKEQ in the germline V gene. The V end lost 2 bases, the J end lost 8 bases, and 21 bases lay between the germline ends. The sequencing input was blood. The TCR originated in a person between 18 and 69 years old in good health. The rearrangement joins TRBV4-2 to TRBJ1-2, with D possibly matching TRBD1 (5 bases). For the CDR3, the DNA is TGTGCCAGCAGCCAACTCCATGATCAGGGAACGCAGGGCTACACCTTC. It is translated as CASSQLHDQGTQGYTF.